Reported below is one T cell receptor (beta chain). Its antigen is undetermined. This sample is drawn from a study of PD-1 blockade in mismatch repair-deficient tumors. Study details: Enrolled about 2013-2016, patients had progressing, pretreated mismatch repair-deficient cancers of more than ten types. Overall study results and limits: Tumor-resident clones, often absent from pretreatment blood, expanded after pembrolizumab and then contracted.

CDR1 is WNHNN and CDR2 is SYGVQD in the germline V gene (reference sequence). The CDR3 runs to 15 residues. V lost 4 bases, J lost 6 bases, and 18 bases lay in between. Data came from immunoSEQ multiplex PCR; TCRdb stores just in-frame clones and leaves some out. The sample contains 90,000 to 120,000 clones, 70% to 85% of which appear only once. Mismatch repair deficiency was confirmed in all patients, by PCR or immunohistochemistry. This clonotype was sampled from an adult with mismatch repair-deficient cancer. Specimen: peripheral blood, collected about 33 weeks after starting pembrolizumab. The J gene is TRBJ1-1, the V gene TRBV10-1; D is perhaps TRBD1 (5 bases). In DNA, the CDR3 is TGCGCCAGCAGTGTTTCAGGGCAGGCGGGGGCTGAAGCTTTCTTT. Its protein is CASSVSGQAGAEAFF.